The subject of this entry is one TCR beta chain. This clonotype showed up just once. Its cognate antigen has yet to be identified. A much larger clone lies one base from this, so it may be a read error. The conserved phenylalanine or tryptophan is not found at the CDR3 terminus, so this likely reflects a read error. The data stem from a study of response to subunit inactivated influenza vaccine (dated by TCRdb to 2016 to 2019). With respect to the entire study: Deep quantitative profiling of the T cell receptor repertoire was used in the study to follow responses to a trivalent subunit inactivated influenza vaccine. Overall results and qualifications from the work: According to the authors, only a limited number of new T cells may be recruited by each seasonal influenza vaccination.

The CDR3 sequence runs 15 residues, both termini included. Just the 45-base CDR3 DNA is kept, in frame starting at base 1. The V and J ends are trimmed by 1 base and 3 bases, leaving 12 bases between them. Library prep was done by RT-PCR. Sequencing used an Illumina HiSeq 2500. TCRdb reprocessed the public reads (quality trimming at Q25 with fastp, clone calling with MiXCR) and kept in-frame beta chains. Each entry is one CDR3 protein sequence, shown with its most common DNA and genes. This sample holds more than 550,000 distinct CDR3 sequences; about 11% were observed only once. The ten most abundant clones make up 11% of the sample. The same sample was also studied in work on T cells expressing NK-cell markers. The second paper states: TCR beta cDNA libraries were made by 5'RACE template switching that added a universal primer site and unique molecular identifiers. About eight donors provided sorted CD3+CD56+NKG2C+, CD3+CD56+NKG2C- and CD3+CD56-NKG2C+ T-cell subsets, whose TCR beta-chain repertoires were profiled. Seven of the eight sequenced donors were HCMV-seropositive and one was HCMV-seronegative. In several experiments an anti-gammadeltaTCR antibody was added to restrict sorting to alphabetaTCR-expressing T cells. For about 6 donors, the dominant CD3+CD56+NKG2C+ clonotypes were among the top 10 CD8+ clonotypes and accounted for about 1.0-7.5% of CD8+ T cells. Those dominant clonotypes were again the most abundant among CD3+CD56-NKG2C+ cells in several donors, at roughly 25-65%. Whether the expanded NKG2C-expressing T cell clones were specific for HCMV antigens remained unclear. The eight sequenced donors were randomly selected healthy volunteers, three men and five women. A commercial ELISA kit detecting HCMV-specific IgG in serum was used to determine HCMV serostatus. Peripheral blood mononuclear cells were isolated from blood by Ficoll density gradient centrifugation. For a handful of donors, bulk peripheral blood T-cell repertoires were additionally sequenced from unsorted PBMC. Priming for cDNA synthesis came from the TCR beta constant segment, and two successive PCR amplification steps followed. Illumina HiSeq 2000/2500, MiSeq or NextSeq was used to sequence libraries as 2 x 150 bp reads. MIGEC handled demultiplexing of the reads and grouping by UMI, while MiTCR was used to assemble and quantify clonotypes. To remove erroneous sequences, TCR cDNA sequences were retained only when supported by two or more reads. The tcR package was used for downstream repertoire analysis, and clonotypes were matched between fractions using CDR3 nucleotide sequence together with V segment. VDJmatch was used to annotate antigen specificity against VDJdb, with one amino acid substitution in CDR3 permitted.

The sequence derives from a man aged 45-60 years who received an inactivated influenza vaccine. Donor details come from another sample of the same person, matched by shared clones. The input for sequencing was PBMCs from blood, taken on the day of vaccination. The chain links TRBV12-3 or TRBV12-4 with TRBJ1-1; the D gene assignment is ambiguous. The sequenced DNA is TGTGCCAGCAGTTTAGGTTCCCACGGAGACACTGAAGCTTTCTCT. The encoded protein is CASSLGSHGDTEAFS.